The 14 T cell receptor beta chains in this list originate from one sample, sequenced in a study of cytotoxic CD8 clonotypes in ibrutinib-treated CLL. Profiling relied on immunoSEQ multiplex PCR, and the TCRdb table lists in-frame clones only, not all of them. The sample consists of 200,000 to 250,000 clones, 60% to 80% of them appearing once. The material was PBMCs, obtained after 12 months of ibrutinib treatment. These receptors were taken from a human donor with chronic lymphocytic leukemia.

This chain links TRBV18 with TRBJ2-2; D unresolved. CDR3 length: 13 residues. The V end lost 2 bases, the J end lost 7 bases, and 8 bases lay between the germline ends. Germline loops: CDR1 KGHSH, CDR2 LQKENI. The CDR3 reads CASSPRVYGELFF. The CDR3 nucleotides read TGTGCCAGCTCACCAAGAGTCTACGGGGAGCTGTTTTTT.

CDR3 DNA sequence: TGCGCCAGCAGCCGCGATTGGGGGGCAGGGCTTACAGATACGCAGTATTTT. Protein sequence: CASSRDWGAGLTDTQYF. This sequence joins TRBV4-1 and TRBJ2-3, with D possibly being TRBD1 or TRBD2 (6 bases each). V lost 4 bases, J lost 3 bases, and 20 bases lay in between. The CDR3 consists of 17 residues. Germline values: CDR1 MGHRA, CDR2 YSYEKL.

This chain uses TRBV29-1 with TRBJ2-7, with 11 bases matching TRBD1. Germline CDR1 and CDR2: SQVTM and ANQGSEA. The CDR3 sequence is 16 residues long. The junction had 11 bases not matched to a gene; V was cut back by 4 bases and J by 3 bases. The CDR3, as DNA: TGCAGCGTTGTCCTCTGGGACAGGGGGTTAGGCTACGAGCAGTACTTC. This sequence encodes CSVVLWDRGLGYEQYF.

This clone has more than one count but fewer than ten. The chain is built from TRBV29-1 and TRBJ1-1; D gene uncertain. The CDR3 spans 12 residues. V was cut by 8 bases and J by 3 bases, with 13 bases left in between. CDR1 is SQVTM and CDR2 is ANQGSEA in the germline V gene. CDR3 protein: CSIQRIDTEAFF. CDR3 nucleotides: TGCAGCATACAGAGAATCGACACTGAAGCTTTCTTT.

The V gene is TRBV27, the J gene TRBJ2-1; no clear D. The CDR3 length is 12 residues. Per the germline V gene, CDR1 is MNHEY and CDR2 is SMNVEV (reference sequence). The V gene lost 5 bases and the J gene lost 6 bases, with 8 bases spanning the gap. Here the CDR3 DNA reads TGTGCCAGCAGTCAAACCTCCAATGAGCAGTTCTTC. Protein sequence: CASSQTSNEQFF.

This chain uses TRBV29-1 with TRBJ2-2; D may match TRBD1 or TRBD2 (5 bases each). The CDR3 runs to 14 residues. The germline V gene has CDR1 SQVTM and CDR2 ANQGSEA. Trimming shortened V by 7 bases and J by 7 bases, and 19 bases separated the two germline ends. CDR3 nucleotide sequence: TGCAGCGCATGTCGGGACCCTAGAAGCGGGGAGCTGTTTTTT. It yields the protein CSACRDPRSGELFF.

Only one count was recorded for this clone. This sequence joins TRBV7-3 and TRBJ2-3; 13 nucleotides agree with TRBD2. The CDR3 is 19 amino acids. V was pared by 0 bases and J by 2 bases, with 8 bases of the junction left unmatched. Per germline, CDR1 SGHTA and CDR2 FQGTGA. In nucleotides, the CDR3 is TGTGCCAGCAGCTTAACGCTGCCGGGACTAGCGGGGTACACAGATACGCAGTATTTT. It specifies CASSLTLPGLAGYTDTQYF.

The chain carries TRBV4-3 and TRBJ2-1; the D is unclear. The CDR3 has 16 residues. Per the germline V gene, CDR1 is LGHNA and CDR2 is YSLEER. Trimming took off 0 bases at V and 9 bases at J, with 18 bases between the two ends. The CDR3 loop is CASSQEALEDWGEQFF. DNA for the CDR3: TGCGCCAGCAGCCAAGAGGCGCTAGAGGATTGGGGTGAGCAGTTCTTC.

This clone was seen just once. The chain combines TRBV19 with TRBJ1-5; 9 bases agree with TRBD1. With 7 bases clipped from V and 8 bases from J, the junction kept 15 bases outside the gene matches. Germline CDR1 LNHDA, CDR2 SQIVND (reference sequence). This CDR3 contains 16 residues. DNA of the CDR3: TGTGCCAGTAATGATCCGGGACAGGGCTACGCGGAGCCCCAGCATTTT. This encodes CASNDPGQGYAEPQHF.

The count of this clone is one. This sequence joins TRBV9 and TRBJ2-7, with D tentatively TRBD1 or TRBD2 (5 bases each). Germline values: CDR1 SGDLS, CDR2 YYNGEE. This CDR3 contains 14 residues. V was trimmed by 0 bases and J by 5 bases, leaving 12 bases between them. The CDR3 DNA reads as TGTGCCAGCAGCGTAGGGGCAGGGAGAAACGAGCAGTACTTC. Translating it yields CASSVGAGRNEQYF.

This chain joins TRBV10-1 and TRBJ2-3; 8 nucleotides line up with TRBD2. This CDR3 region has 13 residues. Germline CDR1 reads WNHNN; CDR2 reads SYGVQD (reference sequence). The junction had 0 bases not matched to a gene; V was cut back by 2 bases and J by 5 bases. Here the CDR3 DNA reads TGCGCCAGCAGTGAGACTAGCGGAGATACGCAGTATTTT. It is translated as CASSETSGDTQYF.

CDR3 coding DNA: TGTGCCAGCAGGGCTAGCGGGTACGAGCAGTACTTC. Translated: CASRASGYEQYF. The rearrangement uses TRBV6-5 and TRBJ2-7; TRBD2 aligns across 8 bases. With 6 bases clipped from V and 4 bases from J, the junction kept 2 bases outside the gene matches. CDR1 and CDR2 from the germline V gene are MNHEY and SVGAGI. This CDR3 has 12 residues.

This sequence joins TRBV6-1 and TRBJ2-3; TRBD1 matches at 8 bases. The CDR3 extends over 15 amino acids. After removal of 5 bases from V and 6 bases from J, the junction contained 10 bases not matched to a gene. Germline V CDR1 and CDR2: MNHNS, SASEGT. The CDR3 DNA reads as TGTGCCAGCAGTTTTCAGGGGGCTGGGGGGGATACGCAGTATTTT. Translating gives CASSFQGAGGDTQYF.

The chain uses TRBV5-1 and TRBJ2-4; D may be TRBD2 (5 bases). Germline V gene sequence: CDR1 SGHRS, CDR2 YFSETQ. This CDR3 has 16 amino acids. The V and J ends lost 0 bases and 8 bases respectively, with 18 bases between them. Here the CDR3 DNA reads TGCGCCAGCAGCTTGGATCCCCCCGAGGGTCCTCACATTCAGTACTTC. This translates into CASSLDPPEGPHIQYF.